A selection of T cell receptor beta chains follows, all from one sample in a study of cytomegalovirus exposure and HLA in healthy donors. The table came from immunoSEQ multiplex PCR; TCRdb's copy has only in-frame clones and leaves some out. Its table records 100,000 or so clones. Material: PBMCs. Receptors originate from a woman younger than 45 in good health and CMV-seronegative. CDR3s include the opening cysteine and the closing phenylalanine or tryptophan. The D gene is left open where the match is weak.

CDR3nt	CDR3aa	d_gene	v_gene	j_gene
TGTGCTAGTGGTTTGGTAGCGGGAGGGTCCAATGAGCAGTTCTTC	CASGLVAGGSNEQFF	TRBD2	TRBV12-5	TRBJ2-1
TGTGCCAGCAGCTCCCACAGTAACACTGAAGCTTTCTTT	CASSSHSNTEAFF	NA	TRBV7-9	TRBJ1-1
TGTGCCAGCAGTGAAAAAGCGGGAGAGGGTGCAGATACGCAGTATTTT	CASSEKAGEGADTQYF	TRBD2	TRBV6-1	TRBJ2-3
TGTGCCAGCGGTGAACGGACAGAGAACCTCGAGCAGTACTTC	CASGERTENLEQYF	NA	TRBV6-1	TRBJ2-7
TGTGCCAGCAGCTTAGGACTAGCGGGAGGTCTTTTCTCCTACGAGCAGTACTTC	CASSLGLAGGLFSYEQYF	TRBD2	TRBV7-9	TRBJ2-7
TGTGCCTTAGACAGGGGCTTGAGCTCCTACGAGCAGTACTTC	CALDRGLSSYEQYF	TRBD1	TRBV30	TRBJ2-7
TGTGCCAGTAGTATACAGGGGCACCAGCCCCAGCATTTT	CASSIQGHQPQHF	NA	TRBV19	TRBJ1-5
TGTGCCAGCAGGTTCGAGGTATCATATGGCTACACCTTC	CASRFEVSYGYTF	NA	TRBV5-6	TRBJ1-2
TGCGCCAGCAGTGAAGCGACGGGAACTAATGAAAAACTGTTTTTT	CASSEATGTNEKLFF	NA	TRBV10-1	TRBJ1-4
TGCGCCAGCAGCTTGGGACTAGCGGGATTTGACAATGAGCAGTTCTTC	CASSLGLAGFDNEQFF	TRBD2	TRBV5-1	TRBJ2-1
TGCGCCAGCAGCCCGCCGGACACCTTAGGGACTGAAGCTTTCTTT	CASSPPDTLGTEAFF	NA	TRBV4-1	TRBJ1-1
TGTGCCAGCAGCCCGACTGCGGCGGGAACCCAGTACTTC	CASSPTAAGTQYF	NA	TRBV7-8	TRBJ2-5
TGTGCCAGCAGCTTAGAGGGGGTTAGCTCCTACGAGCAGTACTTC	CASSLEGVSSYEQYF	NA	TRBV7-9	TRBJ2-7
TGTGCCAGCAGTGTGGCAGGGGGCAAAGGGGAGCTGTTTTTT	CASSVAGGKGELFF	TRBD1	TRBV6-4	TRBJ2-2
TGCGCCAGCAGCTTCGGACAGGGAGCAGATACGCAGTATTTT	CASSFGQGADTQYF	TRBD1	TRBV5-1	TRBJ2-3
TGTGCCAGCAGTCCGTCGGGACAGGGAGAAGAGACCCAGTACTTC	CASSPSGQGEETQYF	TRBD1	TRBV25-1	TRBJ2-5
TGTGCCAGCAGTTTTGGGCTAGCGGGAGGAATCACCGGGGAGCTGTTTTTT	CASSFGLAGGITGELFF	TRBD2	TRBV27	TRBJ2-2
TGTGCCAGCAGTGATTATGGATGGACCAGGGTCGGCAATCAGCCCCAGCATTTT	CASSDYGWTRVGNQPQHF	NA	TRBV25-1	TRBJ1-5
TGTGCCAGCAGTTTAGCGGCCTCCTACGAGCAGTACTTC	CASSLAASYEQYF	NA	TRBV27	TRBJ2-7
TGTGCCAGCAGCTTAGGTCCAGGAGGCTCCTATAATTCACCCCTCCACTTT	CASSLGPGGSYNSPLHF	NA	TRBV7-6	TRBJ1-6
TGTGCCAGCAGGTCGGGACAGAGCTCCTACAATGAGCAGTTCTTC	CASRSGQSSYNEQFF	TRBD1	TRBV6-6	TRBJ2-1
TGCAGCGTTTACAGGGGGCTTAGCGGGGAGCTGTTTTTT	CSVYRGLSGELFF	TRBD1	TRBV29-1	TRBJ2-2
TGTGCCAGCAGCTCAGCCTACGAGCAGTACTTC	CASSSAYEQYF	NA	TRBV7-2	TRBJ2-7
TGCGCCAGCAGCCAACTTGGCAGCACAGATACGCAGTATTTT	CASSQLGSTDTQYF	NA	TRBV4-1	TRBJ2-3
TGTGCCAGCAGCCCGCGACAGGGGACCTCCTACGAGCAGTACTTC	CASSPRQGTSYEQYF	TRBD1	TRBV7-9	TRBJ2-7
TGTGCCAGCAGCCGACTAGCGGACAATGAGCAGTTCTTC	CASSRLADNEQFF	TRBD2	TRBV7-8	TRBJ2-1
TGTGCCAGCAGCCAGGGACAGAGGTACAGCTACGAGCAGTACTTC	CASSQGQRYSYEQYF	TRBD1	TRBV13	TRBJ2-7
TGTGCCAGCAGTCCGGGGTTTGAAGCTTTCTTT	CASSPGFEAFF	NA	TRBV28	TRBJ1-1
TGTGCCAGCAGGAAGTGGCAGGGGGAAGGCGGGGAGCTGTTTTTT	CASRKWQGEGGELFF	TRBD1	TRBV6-5	TRBJ2-2
TGCGCCAGCAGCCACCCCGACAGGGGGGATGAAGATACGCAGTATTTT	CASSHPDRGDEDTQYF	TRBD1	TRBV4-1	TRBJ2-3
TGTGCCAGCAGTTACTCGGTCGGGAACTCCTACGAGCAGTACTTC	CASSYSVGNSYEQYF	NA	TRBV6-5	TRBJ2-7
TGTGCCAGCAGCCCGGGACTAGCGGGAGAGACCCAGTACTTC	CASSPGLAGETQYF	TRBD2	TRBV7-6	TRBJ2-5
TGTGCCAGTAGTCCCGAGACAGGGGTTGCCGGGGAGCTGTTTTTT	CASSPETGVAGELFF	TRBD1	TRBV19	TRBJ2-2
TGTGCCAGCACCCGACGAGCGGGAGCTGGCGAGACCCAGTACTTC	CASTRRAGAGETQYF	TRBD2	TRBV7-6	TRBJ2-5
TGTGCCAGCAGTTTTCCTGGGGCCTCCTACGAGCAGTACTTC	CASSFPGASYEQYF	NA	TRBV28	TRBJ2-7
TGTGCCACCACCCCACTACAGGGAGTGTACTATGGCTACACCTTC	CATTPLQGVYYGYTF	NA	TRBV15	TRBJ1-2
TGTGCCAGCTCACCATGGACAGCCAGCTACGAGCAGTACTTC	CASSPWTASYEQYF	NA	TRBV18	TRBJ2-7
TGTGCCAGCAGTTCCAGGGGTAATCAGCCCCAGCATTTT	CASSSRGNQPQHF	NA	TRBV6-1	TRBJ1-5
TGTGCCAGCAGCGCCGACTCTGGCTACACCTTC	CASSADSGYTF	NA	TRBV9	TRBJ1-2